This T cell receptor (beta chain) was recovered during a study of T cells after yellow fever vaccination. In its sample, this clonotype was seen once. The CDR3 spans 15 residues. Trimming cost V 2 bases and J 0 bases, with 9 bases left between them. TCRdb independently ran MiXCR on the 5' RACE reads; one entry per CDR3 protein. Among some 500,000 distinct CDR3 sequences, approximately 12% were seen once, and the ten largest hold over 12%. The gene calls are TRBV5-3 and TRBJ2-4, with no clear D. TRBV5-3 is noted as an ORF with a role that remains uncertain. This sequence was found in a man younger than 40 who received the YFV17D yellow fever vaccine. The sample was PBMCs, taken on the day of the yellow fever booster vaccination. The CDR3 spells CARSFRVLAKNIQYF. The CDR3 DNA reads TGTGCCAGAAGCTTTCGAGTGCTAGCCAAAAACATTCAGTACTTC.